One sample yielded the 9 T cell receptor beta chains listed below, sequenced in a study of read filtering for tumor transcriptome and immune sequencing. The library was built from about 0.4 ug RNA with molecular barcoded adaptors for alpha/delta and beta/gamma chains. One entry per CDR3 protein results from TCRdb running MiXCR on the reads. The sample has more than 100,000 distinct CDR3 sequences, approximately 13% seen once. Sequencing was done on a sample of a population of CD138-negative cells sorted from bone marrow. These receptors were taken from a donor aged 40 or over with multiple myeloma.

V usage is TRBV6-5 and J usage is TRBJ2-6, with 15 positions matching TRBD2. J gave up 0 bases and V 7 bases, and 7 bases lay outside the gene matches. CDR1 MNHEY and CDR2 SVGAGI come from the germline V gene. This CDR3 has 19 residues. The CDR3 loop is CASTPMGLAGGSGANVLTF. In DNA form, the CDR3 reads TGTGCCAGCACCCCCATGGGACTAGCGGGGGGCTCTGGGGCCAACGTCCTGACTTTC.

This clonotype came up once. A far larger clone is just one base off, so this is likely a read error. The CDR3 bases are TGCGCCAGCAGCCCGGCCACCTTGACTGGCGGGGTCTCTCCAGGGGTCTTC. Residues: CASSPATLTGGVSPGVF. The chain carries TRBV4-3 and TRBJ2-1; D possibly matches TRBD1 or TRBD2 (6 bases each). This CDR3 contains 17 residues. CDR1 and CDR2 (germline): LGHNA, YSLEER.

This clonotype was seen at least ten times. This chain uses TRBV4-1 with TRBJ2-1, with 9 bases lining up with TRBD1. Germline V gene lookup returns CDR1 MGHRA and CDR2 YSYEKL. V lost 4 bases to trimming and J lost 8 bases; unmatched junction nucleotides: 12. The CDR3 covers 16 residues. CDR3 sequence: CASSPLTGGYWDEQFF. The CDR3 DNA reads TGCGCCAGCAGCCCCCTTACAGGGGGCTATTGGGATGAGCAGTTCTTC.

This clonotype was detected many times. The chain couples TRBV14 to TRBJ1-2, with D tentatively TRBD1 (6 bases). There are 18 residues in the CDR3. The V end lost 4 bases, the J end lost 7 bases, and 28 bases lay between the germline ends. Germline V lookup: CDR1 SGHDN, CDR2 FVKESK. The CDR3 sequence is CASSRSGPLTGPKAGYTF. In DNA, the CDR3 is TGTGCCAGCAGCCGCTCCGGACCTTTGACAGGACCTAAGGCTGGCTACACCTTC.

The sample holds many counts of this clonotype. The chain recombines TRBV20-1 with TRBJ2-1; 8 nucleotides line up with TRBD2. In germline, CDR1 is DFQATT, CDR2 SNEGSKA (reference sequence). CDR3 size: 14 residues. V lost 3 bases, J lost 8 bases, and 9 bases stayed unmatched. CDR3: CSASRGTRLDEQFF. CDR3 in DNA: TGCAGTGCTAGCCGGGGGACTAGGCTCGATGAGCAGTTCTTC.

This clonotype has at least ten counts. The chain combines TRBV12-3 or TRBV12-4 with TRBJ1-2; possible D gene TRBD1, 5 bases. Trimming removed 4 bases from V and 3 bases from J, with 15 bases in between. This CDR3 spans 15 amino acids. CDR3 sequence: CASSSPGLGHYGYTF. The CDR3 nucleotides are TGTGCCAGCAGTTCTCCGGGACTTGGCCACTATGGCTACACCTTC.

This clonotype was counted a few times. The V and J genes are TRBV12-3 or TRBV12-4 and TRBJ1-2; 10 bases are shared with TRBD1. The junction had 3 bases not matched to a gene; V was cut back by 2 bases and J by 3 bases. The CDR3 contains 15 residues. The CDR3 is CASSLTGTGDYGYTF. For the CDR3, the DNA is TGTGCCAGCAGTTTAACCGGGACAGGGGACTATGGCTACACCTTC.

The sample holds a few counts of this clonotype. CDR3 sequence (DNA): TGTGCCAGCAGCCAAAACAGGGGGCCCGGGGAGCTGTTTTTT. This translates into CASSQNRGPGELFF. The chain combines TRBV7-3 with TRBJ2-2, with 9 bases matching TRBD1. J gave up 6 bases and V 5 bases, and 4 bases lay outside the gene matches. CDR1 is SGHTA, CDR2 FQGTGA, per germline. This CDR3 region has 14 residues.

In this sample, this clonotype turned up a few times. The chain combines TRBV19 with TRBJ2-5; TRBD1 is a possible D gene (5 bases). V lost 3 bases to trimming and J lost 1 base, with 12 bases between them. CDR3 size: 15 residues. Germline CDR1 reads LNHDA; CDR2 reads SQIVND (reference sequence). The CDR3 sequence: CASSIELQGQETQYF. CDR3 coding DNA: TGTGCCAGTAGTATCGAATTGCAGGGCCAAGAGACCCAGTACTTC.